The 24 T cell receptor beta chains given below trace back to one sample, sequenced in a study of blood T cell repertoires in COVID-19. The protocol was immunoSEQ multiplex PCR, while the TCRdb copy is restricted to in-frame clones and leaves out a portion. This sample has 150,000 to 180,000 clones, with roughly nine tenths found just once. Input material: peripheral blood. Every receptor here comes from a man aged 50 or older with acute or convalescent COVID-19.

The chain is built from TRBV3-1 (or the pseudogene TRBV3-2) and TRBJ1-3; D is possibly TRBD1 (6 bases). Germline V gene data show CDR1 as LGHDT and CDR2 as YNNKEL (reference sequence). Between the trimmed V and J ends, which lost 4 bases and 3 bases, there was a span of 13 bases. This CDR3 has 15 residues. As DNA, the CDR3 is TGTGCCAGCAGCCTAGCTGACAGGTTTGGAAACACCATATATTTT. This sequence encodes CASSLADRFGNTIYF.

The CDR3 bases are TGTGCCAGCTCACCGACAGGGACAGTCAACTATGGCTACACCTTC. Translation gives CASSPTGTVNYGYTF. The chain is built from TRBV18 and TRBJ1-2, with 7 bases aligning to TRBD1. The CDR3 is 15 residues long. V lost 3 bases and J lost 2; bases outside the gene matches: 6. Per the germline V gene, CDR1 is KGHSH and CDR2 is LQKENI.

This rearrangement joins TRBV7-9 to TRBJ2-1; tentative D call: TRBD2 (6 bases). Deletions cut 5 bases from V and 5 bases from J, with 16 bases between. CDR1 is SEHNR and CDR2 is FQNEAQ in the germline V gene (reference sequence). This CDR3 has 15 residues. The CDR3 nucleotides are TGTGCCAGCAGCCCATGGAGGGAGCTCCACAATGAGCAGTTCTTC. Its protein is CASSPWRELHNEQFF.

V is TRBV18 and J is TRBJ2-1; D is unresolved. Germline CDR1 is KGHSH and CDR2 is LQKENI. This CDR3 is built from 13 residues. The V end lost 5 bases, the J end lost 4 bases, and 9 bases lay between the germline ends. This chain's CDR3 is CASSIEHYNEQFF. The CDR3 nucleotides are TGTGCCAGCTCAATTGAACATTACAATGAGCAGTTCTTC.

The V call is TRBV10-2, the J call TRBJ1-4, with TRBD1 identical over 7 bases. The germline gives CDR1 WSHSY, CDR2 SAAADI. After removal of 2 bases from V and 8 bases from J, the junction contained 5 bases not matched to a gene. This CDR3 has 14 residues. The CDR3 sequence: CASSELQGLEKLFF. The CDR3 DNA is TGCGCCAGCAGTGAGCTACAGGGGTTAGAAAAACTGTTTTTT.

DNA of the CDR3: TGTGCCAGCAGTGAAGGAGGCGGCCCTAGCACAGATACGCAGTATTTT. Its translation is CASSEGGGPSTDTQYF. The genes are TRBV2 and TRBJ2-3, with D unresolved. V was trimmed by 1 base and J by 0 bases, leaving 11 bases between them. The CDR3 extends over 16 amino acids. CDR1 SNHLY and CDR2 FYNNEI come from the germline V gene.

The chain has TRBV4-1 and TRBJ2-1; TRBD2 aligns across 12 bases. The V gene's germline CDR1 is MGHRA and CDR2 YSYEKL. Germline trimming cut 4 bases from V and 4 bases from J; bases unmatched to any gene: 2. The CDR3 has 15 residues. CDR3 amino acids: CASSPGLAGYNEQFF. The CDR3 nucleotides read TGCGCCAGCAGCCCCGGACTAGCGGGGTACAATGAGCAGTTCTTC.

CDR3 in amino acids: CASSYYRWGEVADTQYF. Here the CDR3 DNA reads TGTGCCAGCAGTTACTACCGATGGGGGGAGGTTGCAGATACGCAGTATTTT. The rearrangement uses TRBV6-2 or TRBV6-3 and TRBJ2-3, with D possibly being TRBD2 (6 bases). The CDR3 has 17 amino acids. Germline loops: CDR1 MNHEY, CDR2 SVGEGT. The V end lost 1 base, the J end lost 4 bases, and 18 bases lay between the germline ends.

The V gene is TRBV19, the J gene TRBJ2-2; 7 bases map to TRBD1. This CDR3 has 17 amino acids. Unmatched junction bases numbered 10, after V lost 4 bases and J lost 2 bases. In germline, CDR1 is LNHDA, CDR2 SQIVND (reference sequence). Here the CDR3 reads CASSTETGFGNTGELFF. For the CDR3, the DNA is TGTGCCAGTAGTACCGAGACAGGGTTTGGAAACACCGGGGAGCTGTTTTTT. The full variable domain, with the rest looked up from reference TRBV19 and TRBJ2-2, is DGGITQSPKYLFRKEGQNVTLSCEQNLNHDAMYWYRQDPGQGLRLIYYSQIVNDFQKGDIAEGYSVSREKKESFPLTVTSAQKNPTAFYLCASSTETGFGNTGELFFGEGSRLTVL.

This clone appeared once. The chain combines TRBV24-1 with TRBJ2-2; possibly TRBD2 for D (5 bases). The CDR3 covers 14 residues. Germline V gene sequence: CDR1 KGHDR, CDR2 SFDVKD. V gave up 10 bases and J gave up 2 bases, with 13 bases separating them. In DNA, the CDR3 is TGTGCCACGTCCGAGGGCCGCAACACCGGGGAGCTGTTTTTT. The encoded protein is CATSEGRNTGELFF.

The V call is TRBV19, the J call TRBJ2-1; 9 positions match TRBD1. Trimming removed 9 bases from V and 4 bases from J; junction bases left unmatched: 4. Germline CDR1 reads LNHDA; CDR2 reads SQIVND (reference sequence). There are 13 residues in the CDR3. The CDR3 nucleotides read TGTGCCAGCCGGGACAGGGTTTACAATGAGCAGTTCTTC. Protein product: CASRDRVYNEQFF.

The chain links TRBV29-1 to TRBJ2-7; 7 bases line up with TRBD1. This CDR3 is built from 14 residues. V trimming: 6 bases; J trimming: 7 bases; junction bases outside the gene matches: 15. The germline V gene has CDR1 SQVTM and CDR2 ANQGSEA. The CDR3 sequence is CSVTGTVILGEQYF. In DNA form, the CDR3 reads TGCAGCGTAACGGGGACAGTCATTTTGGGAGAGCAGTACTTC.

This rearrangement joins TRBV3-1 (or the pseudogene TRBV3-2) to TRBJ1-5; weak D call: TRBD1 (6 bases). V shed 3 bases and J shed 3 bases, with 12 bases lying between them. The CDR3 has 15 amino acids. Germline V CDR1 and CDR2: LGHDT, YNNKEL (reference sequence). The CDR3 nucleotides read TGTGCCAGCAGCCAGGACACAGGGATCAATCAGCCCCAGCATTTT. It translates to CASSQDTGINQPQHF.

The chain links TRBV10-3 to TRBJ2-3, with D hard to call. CDR1 is ENHRY, CDR2 SYGVKD, per germline. V was cut by 3 bases and J by 5 bases, with 9 bases left in between. The length of the CDR3 is 13 residues. CDR3 region: CAISDPFRDTQYF. The CDR3 bases are TGTGCCATCAGTGACCCTTTTAGAGATACGCAGTATTTT.

The rearrangement uses TRBV27 and TRBJ1-2; 9 bases fit TRBD1. The CDR3 totals 16 residues. Germline CDR1 and CDR2: MNHEY and SMNVEV (reference sequence). V gave up 1 base and J gave up 6 bases; unmatched junction bases: 9. CDR3 sequence reads: CASSLWPTGGLDGYTF. DNA for the CDR3: TGTGCCAGCAGTTTATGGCCGACAGGGGGACTAGATGGCTACACCTTC.

This chain connects TRBV30 to TRBJ2-1, with TRBD2 as a possible D gene (5 bases). V gave up 5 bases and J gave up 0 bases, with 17 bases separating them. The CDR3 has 16 residues. CDR1 and CDR2 from the germline V gene are GTSNPN and SVGIG (reference sequence). This chain's CDR3 is CAWGGRSGSSYNEQFF. CDR3 nucleotide sequence: TGTGCCTGGGGTGGGCGCTCTGGGAGCTCCTACAATGAGCAGTTCTTC.

CDR3 DNA sequence: TGTGCCGCTAAGGGGTCTCAAGGTCTGGGCGAGCAGTACTTC. Residues: CAAKGSQGLGEQYF. The chain uses TRBV6-6 and TRBJ2-7; TRBD1 might be the D (5 bases). CDR3 length equals 14 residues. Germline-derived CDR1 and CDR2 are MNHNY and SVGAGI (reference sequence). Trimming removed 11 bases from V and 6 bases from J, with 23 bases in between.

This chain uses TRBV7-2 with TRBJ1-5; D is possibly TRBD1 (6 bases). The V gene's germline CDR1 is SGHTA and CDR2 FQGNSA. This CDR3 has 13 residues. V was clipped by 5 bases and J by 3 bases, with 8 bases between them. The CDR3 bases are TGTGCCAGCAGCGACAGGTTCAATCAGCCCCAGCATTTT. As protein: CASSDRFNQPQHF.

The CDR3 coding sequence is TGTGCCAGCAGCCCCGCTGGGACAGTGCAAACCTACGAGCAGTACTTC. This gives the protein CASSPAGTVQTYEQYF. The chain combines TRBV11-2 with TRBJ2-7, with 7 bases lining up with TRBD1. The CDR3 is made up of 16 amino acids. After removal of 5 bases from V and 2 bases from J, the junction contained 12 bases not matched to a gene. Germline values: CDR1 SGHAT, CDR2 FQNNGV.

V and J are TRBV11-3 and TRBJ2-1; 8 nucleotides align to TRBD1. This CDR3 spans 14 amino acids. The ends lost 5 bases at V and 6 bases at J; junction bases unmatched: 6. Germline CDR1 and CDR2: SGHNT and YENEEA. CDR3: CASSPRTGSNEQFF. The CDR3 nucleotides read TGTGCCAGCAGCCCTCGGACAGGGTCCAATGAGCAGTTCTTC.

The chain employs TRBV27 and TRBJ2-3, with D tentatively TRBD2 (6 bases). Trimming cost V 6 bases and J 2 bases, with 21 bases left between them. The CDR3 sequence is 17 residues long. The germline CDR1 and CDR2 sequences are MNHEY and SMNVEV (reference sequence). The CDR3 nucleotides read TGTGCCAGCAGCCTTAGAGGGCTAGCGAGAACCACAGATACGCAGTATTTT. Protein sequence: CASSLRGLARTTDTQYF.

This chain links TRBV29-1 with TRBJ1-4, with TRBD1 matching over 12 bases. Germline V gene lookup returns CDR1 SQVTM and CDR2 ANQGSEA. J was trimmed by 5 bases and V by 5 bases; bases with no gene match: 6. This CDR3 comprises 15 residues. DNA of the CDR3: TGCAGCGTTCGGGACAGGGGGCTAGGGAATGAAAAACTGTTTTTT. This gives the protein CSVRDRGLGNEKLFF.

This clone showed up just a few times. J is TRBJ1-6 and V is TRBV9, with TRBD1 as a possible D gene (6 bases). There are 14 residues in the CDR3. The germline V gene has CDR1 SGDLS and CDR2 YYNGEE. Trimming took off 4 bases at V and 7 bases at J, with 12 bases between the two ends. CDR3 in amino acids: CASSLEGGNSPLHF. The CDR3, as DNA: TGTGCCAGCAGCCTCGAGGGGGGGAATTCACCCCTCCACTTT.

V usage is TRBV12-5 and J usage is TRBJ1-5, with 7 nucleotides matching TRBD1. V trimming: 6 bases; J trimming: 4 bases; junction bases outside the gene matches: 3. CDR1 and CDR2 (germline): LGHNT, FRNRAP. This CDR3 comprises 13 residues. CDR3 DNA sequence: TGTGCTAGTGGCCTGGGACAGAATCAGCCCCAGCATTTT. Its translation is CASGLGQNQPQHF.